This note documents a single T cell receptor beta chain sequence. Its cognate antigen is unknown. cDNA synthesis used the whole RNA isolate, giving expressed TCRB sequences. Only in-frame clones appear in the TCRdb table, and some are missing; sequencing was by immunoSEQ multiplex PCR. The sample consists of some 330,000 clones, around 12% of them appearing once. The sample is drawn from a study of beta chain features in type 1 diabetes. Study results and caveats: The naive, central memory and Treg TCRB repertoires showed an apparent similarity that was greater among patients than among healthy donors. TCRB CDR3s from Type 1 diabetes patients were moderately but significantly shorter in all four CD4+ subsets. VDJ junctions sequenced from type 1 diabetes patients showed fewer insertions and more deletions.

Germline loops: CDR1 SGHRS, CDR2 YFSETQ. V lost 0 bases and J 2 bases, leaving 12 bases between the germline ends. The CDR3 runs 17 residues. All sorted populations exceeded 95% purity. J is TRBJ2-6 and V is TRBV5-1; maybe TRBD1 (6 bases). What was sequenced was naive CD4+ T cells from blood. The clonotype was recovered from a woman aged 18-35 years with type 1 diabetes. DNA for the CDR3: TGCGCCAGCAGCTTGGAACAGGGAATAGCTGGGGCCAACGTCCTGACTTTC. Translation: CASSLEQGIAGANVLTF.